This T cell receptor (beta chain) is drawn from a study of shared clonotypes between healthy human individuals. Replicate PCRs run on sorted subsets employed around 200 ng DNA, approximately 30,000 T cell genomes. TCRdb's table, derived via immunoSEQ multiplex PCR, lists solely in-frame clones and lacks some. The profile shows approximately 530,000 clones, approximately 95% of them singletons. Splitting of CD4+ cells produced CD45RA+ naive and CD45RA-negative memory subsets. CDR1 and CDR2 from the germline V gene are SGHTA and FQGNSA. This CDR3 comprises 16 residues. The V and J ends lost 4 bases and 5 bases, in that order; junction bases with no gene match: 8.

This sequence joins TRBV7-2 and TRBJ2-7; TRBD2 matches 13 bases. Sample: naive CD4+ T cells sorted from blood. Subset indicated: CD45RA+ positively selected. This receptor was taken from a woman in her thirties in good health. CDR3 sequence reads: CASSSRTSGSSHEQYF. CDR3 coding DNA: TGTGCCAGCAGCTCCCGGACTAGCGGGAGTTCCCACGAGCAGTACTTC.